Detailed here is one T cell receptor beta chain. Its antigen is as yet unknown. The CDR3 loop spans 16 amino acids. Trimming took off 8 bases at V and 3 bases at J, with 20 bases between the two ends. In germline, CDR1 is SEHNR, CDR2 FQNEAQ (reference sequence). This specimen belongs to a study of T cells in Graves' hyperthyroidism and ophthalmopathy. Study-wide results and limits: Onset of ophthalmopathy came a median 6.5 months after the model predicted it.

Those with hyperthyroidism were 18 to 65 years old, newly diagnosed, and ill for under 2 months. Clinical symptoms, serum thyroxine and TRAb, thyroid ultrasound and orbital computed tomography together formed the diagnostic basis. It was RNA transcripts that yielded the amplified TCR beta CDR3 regions. A first-round RT-PCR of the TCR CDR3 used the HTBI primer set. TCRdb processed the multiplex PCR reads anew with MiXCR; each CDR3 protein has one entry. This table holds hundreds of thousands of distinct CDR3 sequences, around 15% found once. V and J are TRBV7-9 and TRBJ2-1; TRBD1 or TRBD2 may be the D gene (5 bases each). The source is a woman aged 18-35 years with Graves' hyperthyroidism. Sequencing used blood. This CDR3 reads CASSPLGESSYNEQFF. In DNA form, the CDR3 reads TGTGCCAGCTCCCCATTGGGGGAGTCAAGCTACAATGAGCAGTTCTTC.